This TCR beta chain was found in a study of tumor-infiltrating lymphocytes in primary liver carcinoma. CDR3 length: 12 residues. Between the trimmed V and J ends, which lost 6 bases and 7 bases, there was a span of 10 bases. Per the germline V gene, CDR1 is SEHNR and CDR2 is FQNEAQ (reference sequence). TCR beta cDNA came from roughly 550 ng total RNA, primed with a constant-region primer. Three rounds of nested multiplex PCR with slightly modified ARM-PCR produced TCR beta libraries. A C-beta reverse primer and TRBV1-TRBV30 forward primers served in each of the first two PCR rounds, at 10 cycles apiece. Via MiXCR, TCRdb re-called the multiplex PCR reads, giving one row per CDR3 protein. In the table there are about 200,000 distinct CDR3 sequences, less than 75% of which are singletons. Study-wide points: The study found a significantly higher top-250-clone fraction in tumors than in blood (p = 0.039).

Comments on this clonotype: Antigen: not known. This sequence may be a read error, since a much larger clone differs from it by one base.

The authors took blood RNA from unsorted whole blood and also extracted germline DNA. The source of this sequence is a woman aged 55-69 years with primary liver carcinoma and hepatitis B virus infection. The sequenced sample was peripheral blood. This sequence joins TRBV7-9 and TRBJ2-1; D may be TRBD1 (6 bases). The chain's CDR3 is CASRGACNEQFF. In DNA form, the CDR3 reads TGTGCCAGCAGGGGGGCGTGTAATGAGCAGTTCTTC.